The T cell receptor beta chain under discussion was sequenced for a study of human T cells and chemical hapten exposure. Whole-study findings and limits: PT1 expanded TCR counts correlated positively with patch test score.

One entry per CDR3 protein results from TCRdb running MiXCR on the RACE reads. The top ten hold about 1.8% of the sample, which has 180,000 or so distinct CDR3 sequences, roughly 15% seen once. As for time point: patch test 1, 2 weeks after DPC sensitization. Treatment: therapeutic diphenylcyclopropenone sensitization with weekly scalp DPC. This clonotype was seen many times. Antigen: not known. This specimen consisted of whole blood, obtained in connection with sensitization to the hapten diphenylcyclopropenone (DPC). This TCR was recovered from a woman in her twenties or thirties with alopecia areata. Some clones in this sample may be carry-over from other donors' samples.

CDR3 protein: CASSYSASGPYEQYF. The CDR3 nucleotides read TGTGCCAGCAGTTACTCGGCTAGCGGGCCCTACGAGCAGTACTTC. This chain links TRBV6-2 or TRBV6-3 with TRBJ2-7; 8 nucleotides agree with TRBD2. Trimming cost V 0 bases and J 2 bases; bases outside gene matches: 3. The germline V gene has CDR1 MNHEY and CDR2 SVGEGT. This CDR3 contains 15 residues.